This T cell receptor (beta chain) stems from a study of identical twins. Findings of the study overall: With monozygotic twins, out-of-frame TCR alpha sharing exceeded what models estimated. Twins' surplus sharing was weaker for beta out-of-frame sequences. Abundant beta clonotypes from cord blood bore fewer insertions; memory repertoires lacked this pattern.

Only a few counts were recorded for this clonotype. The antigen remains undetermined. The CDR3 is 12 residues long. The V and J ends lost 3 bases and 10 bases respectively, with 11 bases between them. Germline CDR1 and CDR2: SGDLS and YYNGEE. Everyone who gave samples was a healthy Caucasian. TCRdb re-derived calls from the 5' RACE reads in MiXCR, one entry per CDR3 protein. In the table there are hundreds of thousands of distinct CDR3 sequences, approximately 13% of which are singletons. The same sample was also studied in work on yellow fever vaccine responses in identical twins.

This chain joins TRBV9 and TRBJ2-1; D remains ambiguous. Sequenced material: CD8+ T cells sorted from blood. This clonotype originated in a woman aged 18-35 years in good health. The CDR3, as DNA: TGTGCCAGCAGCGCAGACCCGGGCGAGCAGTTCTTC. This translates into CASSADPGEQFF.